This T cell receptor (beta chain) came from a study of blood T cell repertoires in COVID-19. Study summary: Acute and convalescent COVID-19 specimens originated in the United States, Italy and Spain. In each case, the material was cDNA or gDNA derived from T cells, B-cell-depleted T cells, or PBMCs.

V lost 1 base, J lost 5 bases, and 8 bases lay in between. CDR1 and CDR2 from the germline V gene are SGHAT and FQNNGV. CDR3 length: 13 amino acids. Authors' analysis steps: Amplification of reference gene primers provided the estimated nucleated cell counts. Produced via immunoSEQ multiplex PCR; TCRdb's table is partial and in-frame only. For V, J and clone size, that table is used; D and trimming come from the DNA. The sample includes around 160,000 clones, approximately 82% of them seen just once. Sequencing was carried out using peripheral blood. J is TRBJ1-2 and V is TRBV11-2; D remains ambiguous. This TCR was sampled from a human donor with acute or convalescent COVID-19. The donor label of this sample is uncertain. CDR3 DNA: TGTGCCAGCAGCTTAGGCAGGCCTTATGGCTACACCTTC. It encodes CASSLGRPYGYTF.